Shown below are 29 T cell receptor beta chains from a single sample sequenced in a study of breast tumors, draining lymph nodes, adjacent tissues. TCRdb re-derived calls from the multiplex PCR reads in MiXCR, one entry per CDR3 protein. The repertoire holds 24,000 or so distinct CDR3 sequences, about 24% seen once, with 13% in the top ten. The sequenced material came from breast tumor tissue. The source of these receptors is a female donor with breast cancer. Some clones in this sample may be carry-over from other donors' samples.

The CDR3: CASSLTQGAGEQYF. CDR3 DNA: TGCGCCAGCAGCCTTACACAGGGGGCAGGCGAGCAGTACTTC. The chain couples TRBV5-1 to TRBJ2-7; 9 bases match TRBD1. V shed 4 bases, J shed 6 bases, and the junction held 8 bases outside the gene matches. The V gene's germline CDR1 is SGHRS and CDR2 YFSETQ. This CDR3 spans 14 amino acids. Together with reference TRBV5-1 and TRBJ2-7, the CDR3 gives the full variable domain: KAGVTQTPRYLIKTRGQQVTLSCSPISGHRSVSWYQQTPGQGLQFLFEYFSETQRNKGNFPGRFSGRQFSNSRSEMNVSTLELGDSALYLCASSLTQGAGEQYFGPGTRLTVT.

This sequence joins TRBV6-1 and TRBJ1-1, with 7 bases aligning to TRBD1. This CDR3 is 13 amino acids long. Trimming took 8 bases from V and 0 from J; bases not matched to a gene: 3. Looked up from germline, CDR1 is MNHNS and CDR2 is SASEGT. CDR3 region: CASPGQVNTEAFF. The CDR3 DNA reads as TGTGCCAGCCCCGGACAGGTGAACACTGAAGCTTTCTTT.

Ten or more counts support this clonotype. The chain employs TRBV4-1 and TRBJ2-7; no clear D. The V end was cut by 0 bases, the J end by 2 bases, with 8 bases between. CDR1 is MGHRA, CDR2 YSYEKL, per germline. The CDR3 covers 14 residues. The chain's CDR3 is CASSQEWEPYEQYF. The CDR3 region has the DNA TGCGCCAGCAGCCAAGAATGGGAACCCTACGAGCAGTACTTC.

Ten or more counts support this clonotype. This CDR3 reads CSVYRSAGEQYF. In DNA form, the CDR3 reads TGCAGCGTCTACCGGTCGGCGGGCGAGCAGTACTTC. The V and J genes are TRBV29-1 and TRBJ2-7; a possible D gene is TRBD2 (5 bases). This CDR3 spans 12 amino acids. Germline loops: CDR1 SQVTM, CDR2 ANQGSEA. Trimming cost V 6 bases and J 6 bases, with 15 bases left between them.

This clonotype occurred many times. The rearrangement links TRBV7-6 to TRBJ2-3; 10 bases align to TRBD1. CDR1 is SGHVS, CDR2 FNYEAQ, per germline. There are 14 residues in the CDR3. V was pared by 3 bases and J by 6 bases, with 3 bases of the junction left unmatched. DNA for the CDR3: TGTGCCAGCAGCTTGACAGGGGGCTTTGATACGCAGTATTTT. Protein sequence: CASSLTGGFDTQYF.

This clonotype was counted ten times or more. This may stem from a read error, because a much larger clone lies one nucleotide away. J is TRBJ2-7 and V is TRBV20-1; 9 bases agree with TRBD2. Germline V gene data show CDR1 as DFQATT and CDR2 as SNEGSKA (reference sequence). CDR3 length: 15 amino acids. After removal of 0 bases from V and 1 base from J, the junction contained 4 bases not matched to a gene. The chain's CDR3 is CSARDAAGGSYEQYF. CDR3 nucleotide sequence: TGCAGTGCTAGAGATGCAGCGGGAGGTTCCTACGAGCAGTACTTC.

Concerning this clonotype: A much larger clone lies one base from this, so it may be a read error. The chain is built from TRBV28 and TRBJ2-5; D is unclear. The V end lost 4 bases, the J end lost 5 bases, and 14 bases lay between the germline ends. Germline-derived CDR1 and CDR2 are MDHEN and SYDVKM. The CDR3 loop spans 14 amino acids. This CDR3 reads CASSWGEKWETQYF. In nucleotides, the CDR3 is TGTGCCAGCAGTTGGGGTGAAAAATGGGAGACCCAGTACTTC.

A remark on this clonotype: Germline is not matched at one junction end, which may reflect a read error. The CDR3 nucleotides read TGTGCCAGCACCCCGGAGGGACAGTCGCAATCAGCCCCAGCATTT. It codes for CASTPEGQSQSAPAF. The gene calls are TRBV6-5 and TRBJ1-5, with 7 bases matching TRBD1. Germline-derived CDR1 and CDR2 are MNHEY and SVGAGI. The CDR3 extends over 15 amino acids.

This clonotype was recorded many times. V and J are TRBV2 and TRBJ1-2, with D tentatively TRBD1 (5 bases). The CDR3 contains 13 residues. Trimming removed 7 bases at V and 5 bases at J, with 14 bases between. Germline loops: CDR1 SNHLY, CDR2 FYNNEI. The CDR3 DNA follows: TGTGCCAGCACGCTAGGGGAGGAGTATGGCTACACCTTC. Its protein product is CASTLGEEYGYTF.

This clonotype showed up just once. This may be a read error: a much more frequent sequence differs by one nucleotide. This chain connects TRBV28 to TRBJ2-1; D might be TRBD2 (5 bases). The length of the CDR3 is 13 residues. Per the germline V gene, CDR1 is MDHEN and CDR2 is SYDVKM. V shed 6 bases and J shed 8 bases, with 14 bases lying between them. The CDR3 protein is CASSPSEEDEQFF. CDR3 DNA sequence: TGTGCCAGCAGCCCCAGCGAGGAGGATGAGCAGTTCTTC.

This clonotype was observed many times. The chain is built from TRBV24-1 and TRBJ1-2; D uncertain. Trimming removed 3 bases at V and 6 bases at J, with 10 bases between. The length of the CDR3 is 13 residues. Germline CDR1 is KGHDR and CDR2 is SFDVKD. CDR3 nucleotides: TGTGCCACCAGTGATCGGGGTTCGGATGGCTACACCTTC. Translated: CATSDRGSDGYTF.

There are many counts of this clonotype. This sequence joins TRBV3-1 and TRBJ2-7; no clear D gene. V was trimmed by 2 bases and J by 7 bases, leaving 18 bases between them. The CDR3 spans 15 residues. Germline V gene sequence: CDR1 LGHDT, CDR2 YNNKEL (reference sequence). CDR3 sequence reads: CASSQRGPVPLEQYF. The CDR3 DNA follows: TGTGCCAGCAGCCAAAGAGGCCCCGTCCCCTTGGAGCAGTACTTC.

In regard to this clonotype: A single base separates this from a much larger clone, so it may be a read error. The chain recombines TRBV6-6 with TRBJ2-3; 8 positions match TRBD2. The CDR3 loop spans 17 amino acids. Germline V gene lookup returns CDR1 MNHNY and CDR2 SVGAGI (reference sequence). The V and J ends lost 4 bases and 1 base, in that order; junction bases with no gene match: 10. The CDR3 region is CASSCADYGGGTDTQYF. The CDR3 DNA reads as TGTGCCAGCAGTTGTGCCGACTACGGGGGGGGCACAGATACGCAGTATTTT.

The sample holds many counts of this clonotype. The chain employs TRBV28 and TRBJ1-2, with D possibly matching TRBD1 (6 bases). This CDR3 contains 12 residues. The germline V and J ends were trimmed by 5 bases and 8 bases, with 12 bases remaining between them. Germline loops: CDR1 MDHEN, CDR2 SYDVKM. CDR3 bases: TGTGCCAGCAGTCTACAGGGAAAGGGCTACACCTTC. Translating it yields CASSLQGKGYTF.

The chain employs TRBV20-1 and TRBJ2-7; 7 nucleotides match TRBD1. This CDR3 spans 16 amino acids. Trimming at V came to 2 bases and at J to 5 bases, leaving 15 bases not matched to a gene. Per germline, CDR1 DFQATT and CDR2 SNEGSKA (reference sequence). Written as DNA, the CDR3 is TGCAGTGCTAGACAAAATCGGGCAGGGGGTTTCCACGAGCAGTACTTC. Its translation: CSARQNRAGGFHEQYF.

This clonotype has ten or more counts. The rearrangement uses TRBV2 and TRBJ2-1; 8 bases align to TRBD2. CDR3 length: 15 residues. The germline V gene encodes CDR1 SNHLY and CDR2 FYNNEI. Germline trimming cut 7 bases from V and 4 bases from J; bases unmatched to any gene: 9. CDR3: CASKWTGGPYNEQFF. DNA of the CDR3: TGTGCCAGCAAGTGGACGGGAGGGCCTTACAATGAGCAGTTCTTC.

This clonotype occurred many times. V and J are TRBV20-1 and TRBJ2-1; no firm D call. This CDR3 comprises 14 residues. Deletions cut 4 bases from V and 4 bases from J, with 14 bases between. Germline CDR1 and CDR2: DFQATT and SNEGSKA (reference sequence). The CDR3 region has the DNA TGCAGTGCTATGAGCCCTAGGCGTTACAATGAGCAGTTCTTC. Translating gives CSAMSPRRYNEQFF.

This clonotype showed up many times. V is TRBV10-3 and J is TRBJ1-2; D not resolved. The CDR3 sequence is 16 residues long. Germline V CDR1 and CDR2: ENHRY, SYGVKD. V was clipped by 5 bases and J by 0 bases, with 16 bases between them. The chain's CDR3 is CAISPDEVSSNYGYTF. In DNA form, the CDR3 reads TGTGCCATCAGTCCGGATGAAGTCAGCTCTAACTATGGCTACACCTTC.

This clonotype was counted at least ten times. The V gene is TRBV19, the J gene TRBJ2-7; D may correspond to TRBD1 or TRBD2 (5 bases each). The germline gives CDR1 LNHDA, CDR2 SQIVND (reference sequence). The CDR3 is 13 amino acids. Trimming cost V 9 bases and J 3 bases, with 15 bases left between them. CDR3 DNA sequence: TGTGCCAGCGAGGGGAAGAACGGCTACGAGCAGTACTTC. This sequence encodes CASEGKNGYEQYF.

About this clonotype itself: With a much larger clone just one base away, this may be a read error. This chain links TRBV3-1 with TRBJ2-1; TRBD2 matches at 8 bases. CDR3 size: 14 residues. CDR1 is LGHDT, CDR2 YNNKEL, per germline (reference sequence). V trimming: 6 bases; J trimming: 5 bases; junction bases outside the gene matches: 6. The CDR3 coding sequence is TGTGCCAGCAGTCGCCGGGAGGGAAACAATGAGCAGTTCTTC. It yields the protein CASSRREGNNEQFF.

The chain is built from TRBV18 and TRBJ2-3, with a tentative D call TRBD1 (6 bases). There are 15 residues in the CDR3. Trimming took off 0 bases at V and 2 bases at J, with 9 bases between the two ends. Germline CDR1 reads KGHSH; CDR2 reads LQKENI. The DNA of the CDR3 is TGTGCCAGCTCACCACCAAGGGGGTCCACAGATACGCAGTATTTT. This encodes CASSPPRGSTDTQYF.

Here the CDR3 DNA reads TGTGCCAGCAGCTTTTCGCAGGGACTAAATGAGCAGTTCTTC. The encoded protein is CASSFSQGLNEQFF. The chain couples TRBV7-9 to TRBJ2-1, with 7 nucleotides matching TRBD2. Germline V gene sequence: CDR1 SEHNR, CDR2 FQNEAQ (reference sequence). The CDR3 has 14 residues. The trim removed 3 bases at V and 7 bases at J, leaving 6 bases unmatched. The full variable domain, completed using reference TRBV7-9 and TRBJ2-1, is DTGVSQNPRHKITKRGQNVTFRCDPISEHNRLYWYRQTLGQGPEFLTYFQNEAQLEKSRLLSDRFSAERPKGSFSTLEIQRTEQGDSAMYLCASSFSQGLNEQFFGPGTRLTVL.

This clonotype was detected many times. The rearrangement uses TRBV19 and TRBJ2-1; possibly TRBD1 or TRBD2 for D (5 bases each). Trimming shortened V by 5 bases and J by 7 bases, and 15 bases separated the two germline ends. The CDR3 has 14 amino acids. Germline V lookup: CDR1 LNHDA, CDR2 SQIVND (reference sequence). The CDR3 nucleotides read TGTGCCAGTAGTCGCCCAGGGAGCATTAATGAGCAGTTCTTC. Encoded protein: CASSRPGSINEQFF.

This clonotype appeared many times. The V call is TRBV6-5, the J call TRBJ2-2, with a weak D call TRBD2 (6 bases). Trimming took 6 bases from V and 4 from J, leaving 12 bases between them. Germline CDR1 MNHEY, CDR2 SVGAGI. CDR3 length: 14 amino acids. The CDR3: CASRGGTGTGELFF. The CDR3, as DNA: TGTGCCAGCAGGGGCGGGACGGGCACCGGGGAGCTGTTTTTT.

This clonotype was seen repeatedly, ten times or more. This rearrangement joins TRBV5-8 to TRBJ2-7; the D gene is possibly TRBD1 (6 bases). V was trimmed by 2 bases and J by 3 bases, leaving 15 bases between them. Germline V gene lookup returns CDR1 SGHTS and CDR2 YDEGEE. The CDR3 consists of 15 residues. CDR3 in DNA: TGTGCCAGCAGCTTAGGGGGAAACCCAATCTACGAGCAGTACTTC. It specifies CASSLGGNPIYEQYF.

Many counts were recorded for this clonotype. This rearrangement joins TRBV7-6 to TRBJ2-3; no firm D call. This CDR3 region has 17 residues. The germline V gene encodes CDR1 SGHVS and CDR2 FNYEAQ. V lost 1 base and J 0 bases, leaving 14 bases between the germline ends. The CDR3: CASSLGPAASSTDTQYF. CDR3 sequence (DNA): TGTGCCAGCAGCTTAGGCCCTGCAGCGTCTAGCACAGATACGCAGTATTTT.

This clonotype has ten or more counts. The J gene is TRBJ1-2, the V gene TRBV27, with TRBD1 matching 8 bases. After removal of 3 bases from V and 1 base from J, the junction contained 4 bases not matched to a gene. Germline CDR1 and CDR2: MNHEY and SMNVEV (reference sequence). CDR3 length equals 15 residues. The CDR3 protein is CASSFLGQDNYGYTF. CDR3 in DNA: TGTGCCAGCAGTTTCCTGGGACAGGATAACTATGGCTACACCTTC.

This clonotype was seen ten or more times. The J gene is TRBJ2-3, the V gene TRBV5-1; 7 nucleotides line up with TRBD2. After removal of 3 bases from V and 14 bases from J, the junction contained 9 bases not matched to a gene. The CDR3 totals 12 residues. Per germline, CDR1 SGHRS and CDR2 YFSETQ. CDR3: CASSSTSLVWYF. The CDR3 nucleotides are TGCGCCAGCAGCTCGACTAGCCTGGTGTGGTATTTT.

In this sample, this clonotype turned up many times. V usage is TRBV7-9 and J usage is TRBJ2-1, with TRBD2 matching over 13 bases. This CDR3 region has 14 residues. Germline CDR1 and CDR2: SEHNR and FQNEAQ (reference sequence). Trimming took 4 bases from V and 7 from J; bases not matched to a gene: 1. The CDR3 protein is CASSWTSGSNEQFF. CDR3 bases: TGTGCCAGCAGCTGGACTAGCGGGAGTAATGAGCAGTTCTTC. The full variable domain, in which reference TRBV7-9 and TRBJ2-1 provide the parts outside the CDR3, is DTGVSQNPRHKITKRGQNVTFRCDPISEHNRLYWYRQTLGQGPEFLTYFQNEAQLEKSRLLSDRFSAERPKGSFSTLEIQRTEQGDSAMYLCASSWTSGSNEQFFGPGTRLTVL.